The source of this T cell receptor (beta chain) is a study of response to subunit inactivated influenza vaccine. In TCRdb, the RT-PCR reads were re-called with MiXCR into one record per CDR3 protein. This table has fewer than 550,000 distinct CDR3 sequences, about 25% appearing once. Broader study findings: Each seasonal influenza vaccination, the authors suggested, recruits few new T cells.

In regard to this clonotype: What it binds is unknown.

V lost 5 bases, J lost 1 base, and 12 bases lay in between. Germline loops: CDR1 SGHTA, CDR2 FQGNSA. The CDR3 spans 15 residues. The material sequenced was CD4+ T cells sorted from PBMCs, taken 4 to 6 days after vaccination. V is TRBV7-2 and J is TRBJ1-5; a weak D match, TRBD1 (5 bases). This TCR was recovered from a man in his forties or fifties who received an inactivated influenza vaccine. CDR3 coding DNA: TGTGCCAGCAGCCGGGACGGTAAAAGCAATCAGCCCCAGCATTTT. Amino acids: CASSRDGKSNQPQHF.